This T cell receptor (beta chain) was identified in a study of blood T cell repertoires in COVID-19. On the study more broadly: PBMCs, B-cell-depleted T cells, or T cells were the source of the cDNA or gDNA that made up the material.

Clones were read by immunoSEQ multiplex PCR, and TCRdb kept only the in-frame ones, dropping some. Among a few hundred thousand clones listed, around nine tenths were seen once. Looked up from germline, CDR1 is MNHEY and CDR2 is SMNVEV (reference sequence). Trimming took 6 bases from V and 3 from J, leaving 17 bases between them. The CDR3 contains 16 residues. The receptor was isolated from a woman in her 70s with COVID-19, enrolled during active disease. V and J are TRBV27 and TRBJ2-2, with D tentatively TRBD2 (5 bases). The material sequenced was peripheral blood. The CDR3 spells CASRLTQDGDTGELFF. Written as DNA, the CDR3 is TGTGCCAGCAGACTTACCCAGGACGGGGACACCGGGGAGCTGTTTTTT.